A single sample is the source of the 15 T cell receptor beta chains below, sequenced in a study of spatial heterogeneity in lung cancer. One entry per CDR3 protein, called by TCRdb with MiXCR from the 5' RACE reads. This sample yields more than 80,000 distinct CDR3 sequences, of which approximately 12% are seen a single time; roughly 39% belongs to the top ten. Time point reported: sample taken at primary tumor resection. Whole RNA from tumor, nontumor lung or frozen PBMC was sequenced unsorted. The material sequenced was PBMCs, taken at surgery. The origin of the receptors is a male donor with early-stage non-small cell lung cancer.

The gene calls are TRBV5-1 and TRBJ2-7; TRBD1 agrees at 9 bases. This CDR3 is built from 14 residues. Looked up from germline, CDR1 is SGHRS and CDR2 is YFSETQ. J gave up 3 bases and V 3 bases, and 4 bases lay outside the gene matches. The CDR3 loop reads CASSSGTGRYEQYF. Written as DNA, the CDR3 is TGCGCCAGCAGCTCAGGGACAGGGCGCTACGAGCAGTACTTC.

This clonotype occurred many times. The J gene is TRBJ2-5, the V gene TRBV28, with 8 bases lining up with TRBD1. This CDR3 is 17 amino acids long. J gave up 2 bases and V 6 bases, and 14 bases lay outside the gene matches. Germline V lookup: CDR1 MDHEN, CDR2 SYDVKM. CDR3 in DNA: TGTGCCAGCAGCCTTATGGGACGGACAGGGCTGCAAGAGACCCAGTACTTC. The encoded protein is CASSLMGRTGLQETQYF.

The V call is TRBV30, the J call TRBJ1-5; D not certain. This CDR3 contains 15 residues. CDR1 and CDR2 (germline): GTSNPN, SVGIG (reference sequence). V lost 0 bases to trimming and J lost 2 bases, with 11 bases between them. The CDR3 spells CAWSVKRSGNQPQHF. As DNA, the CDR3 is TGTGCCTGGAGTGTAAAACGTTCAGGCAATCAGCCCCAGCATTTT.

V is TRBV6-1 and J is TRBJ2-2, with 7 bases aligning to TRBD2. The CDR3 spans 14 residues. CDR1 is MNHNS, CDR2 SASEGT, per germline. The J segment lost 0 bases and the V segment lost 7 bases, leaving 2 bases of the junction unmatched. CDR3 sequence (DNA): TGTGCCAGCAAGCGGGGAACGAACACCGGGGAGCTGTTTTTT. Translating it yields CASKRGTNTGELFF.

This clonotype was seen ten or more times. CDR3 sequence (DNA): TGTGCCAGCAGCTTGGGGCCAGGGGGCGTTCAGCCCCAGCATTTT. This sequence encodes CASSLGPGGVQPQHF. The V and J genes are TRBV5-6 and TRBJ1-5; 8 bases are shared with TRBD1. Germline loops: CDR1 SGHDT, CDR2 YYEEEE. CDR3 size: 15 residues. J was trimmed by 6 bases and V by 0 bases; bases with no gene match: 5.

This clonotype was counted a few times. This sequence joins TRBV6-6 and TRBJ1-6, with D perhaps matching TRBD1 (5 bases). Germline V gene data show CDR1 as MNHNY and CDR2 as SVGAGI (reference sequence). V lost 4 bases and J lost 7, with 14 bases in between. The CDR3 has 15 amino acids. The CDR3 DNA reads as TGTGCCAGCAGTTCCCCTCGAGGGGACAATTCACCCCTCCACTTT. It is translated as CASSSPRGDNSPLHF.

The chain carries TRBV20-1 and TRBJ2-7, with D unclear. V lost 3 bases, J lost 3 bases, and 6 bases lay in between. The CDR3 contains 11 residues. Germline V gene lookup returns CDR1 DFQATT and CDR2 SNEGSKA (reference sequence). This CDR3 reads CSASSRYEQYF. As DNA, the CDR3 is TGCAGTGCTAGTAGCCGCTACGAGCAGTACTTC.

Only a few counts were recorded for this clonotype. The V and J genes are TRBV5-1 and TRBJ1-1; no definite D call. V dropped 4 bases and J dropped 8 bases, with 15 bases sitting between them. Germline V CDR1 and CDR2: SGHRS, YFSETQ. This CDR3 spans 13 amino acids. CDR3: CASSSSGRYEAFF. The CDR3 DNA reads TGCGCCAGCAGCAGTAGTGGGAGGTACGAAGCTTTCTTT.

This clonotype was seen a few times. This chain links TRBV20-1 with TRBJ1-2; the D is unclear. V was shortened by 0 bases and J by 0 bases, with 14 bases between the two germline ends. Germline loops: CDR1 DFQATT, CDR2 SNEGSKA (reference sequence). The CDR3 spans 16 residues. The CDR3 spells CSARDPKTPSNYGYTF. The CDR3 DNA is TGCAGTGCTAGAGATCCCAAGACCCCATCTAACTATGGCTACACCTTC.

V gene TRBV6-5 combines with J gene TRBJ2-7, with D possibly TRBD1 on 8 matching bases. V lost 6 bases, J lost 4 bases, and 19 bases lay in between. CDR1 MNHEY and CDR2 SVGAGI come from the germline V gene. The CDR3 has 15 amino acids. The CDR3 bases are TGTGCCAGCAGCACCGGACAGGGAGGGTGGTACGAGCAGTACTTC. Encoded protein: CASSTGQGGWYEQYF.

The CDR3 is CSVAGEETQYF. CDR3 nucleotide sequence: TGCAGTGTAGCGGGAGAAGAGACCCAGTACTTC. The chain uses TRBV20-1 and TRBJ2-5; 9 nucleotides align to TRBD2. CDR3 size: 11 residues. V gave up 7 bases and J gave up 3 bases; unmatched junction bases: 0. Germline CDR1 reads DFQATT; CDR2 reads SNEGSKA (reference sequence).

This clonotype was counted only a few times. The V and J genes are TRBV4-1 and TRBJ2-7; TRBD2 is a possible D gene (6 bases). The CDR3 runs to 14 residues. Trimming shortened V by 1 base and J by 4 bases, and 11 bases separated the two germline ends. Germline CDR1 is MGHRA and CDR2 is YSYEKL. The CDR3 is CASSQGGNGYEQYF. The DNA of the CDR3 is TGCGCCAGCAGCCAAGGCGGGAACGGATACGAGCAGTACTTC.

The genes are TRBV20-1 and TRBJ2-3; TRBD2 matches 11 bases. Trimming removed 1 base from V and 4 bases from J; junction bases left unmatched: 13. The CDR3 contains 18 residues. The V gene's germline CDR1 is DFQATT and CDR2 SNEGSKA (reference sequence). In DNA form, the CDR3 reads TGCAGTGCTAGAGGGCTAGCGGGAGGCCTAACCGCCTCAGATACGCAGTATTTT. Its protein product is CSARGLAGGLTASDTQYF.

Written as DNA, the CDR3 is TGTGCCATCAGTGCCCCTAGCGGGAGGCCAGATACGCAGTATTTT. Translating it yields CAISAPSGRPDTQYF. This rearrangement joins TRBV10-3 to TRBJ2-3; 11 nucleotides line up with TRBD2. Germline CDR1 ENHRY, CDR2 SYGVKD. The CDR3 runs 15 residues. Trimming cost V 4 bases and J 4 bases; bases outside gene matches: 4.

The chain carries TRBV20-1 and TRBJ1-2, with D perhaps matching TRBD1 (5 bases). V was cut by 3 bases and J by 4 bases, with 18 bases left in between. The CDR3 covers 15 residues. The germline gives CDR1 DFQATT, CDR2 SNEGSKA (reference sequence). CDR3 DNA: TGCAGTGCTAGGACTTATGCCCAGGGAAGCTATGGCTACACCTTC. Its translation is CSARTYAQGSYGYTF.